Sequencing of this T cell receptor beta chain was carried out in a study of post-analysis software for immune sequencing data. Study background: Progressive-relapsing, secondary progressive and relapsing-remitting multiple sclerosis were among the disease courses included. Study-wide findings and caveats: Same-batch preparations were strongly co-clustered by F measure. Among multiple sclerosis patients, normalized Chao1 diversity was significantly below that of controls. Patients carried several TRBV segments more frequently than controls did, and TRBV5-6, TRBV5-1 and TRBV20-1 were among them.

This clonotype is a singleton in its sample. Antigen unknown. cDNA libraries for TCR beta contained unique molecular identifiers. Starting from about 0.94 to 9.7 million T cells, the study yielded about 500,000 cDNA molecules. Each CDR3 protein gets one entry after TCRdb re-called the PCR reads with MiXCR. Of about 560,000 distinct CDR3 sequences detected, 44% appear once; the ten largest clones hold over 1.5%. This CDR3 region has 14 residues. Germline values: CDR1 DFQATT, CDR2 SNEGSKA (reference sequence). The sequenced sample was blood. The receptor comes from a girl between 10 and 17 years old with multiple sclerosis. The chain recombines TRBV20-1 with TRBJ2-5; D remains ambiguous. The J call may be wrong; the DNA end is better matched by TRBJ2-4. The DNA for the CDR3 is TGCAGTGCTAGTTTTGGGGTACGGAAAAACATTCAGTACTTC. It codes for CSASFGVRKNIQYF.